The source of this TCR beta chain is a study of Graves' ophthalmopathy and Graves' hyperthyroidism. General observations from the study: In separating ophthalmopathy from stable hyperthyroidism, a 13-signature model achieved nearly 90% sensitivity and approximately 81% specificity. Ophthalmopathy progression predictions by the model showed about 75% specificity and 70.59% sensitivity.

From germline, CDR1 is SGHAT and CDR2 FQNNGV. The CDR3 sequence is 16 residues long. Between the trimmed V and J ends, which lost 3 bases and 4 bases, there was a span of 13 bases. For this clonotype: Its matching antigen is unknown.

Clinical symptoms, serum thyroxine, TRAb, thyroid ultrasound and orbital computed tomography formed the basis of diagnosis. Fresh peripheral blood (10 ml) yielded the PBMCs. The authors amplified TCR beta CDR3 regions from RNA transcripts. First-round RT-PCR used HTBI primers; second-round multiplex PCR followed. TCRdb analysed the multiplex PCR reads with MiXCR anew, one entry per CDR3 protein. Of some 750,000 distinct CDR3 sequences in the sample, approximately 40% are singletons; the top ten hold roughly 45%. V gene TRBV11-2 combines with J gene TRBJ1-6; D unclear. The sequencing sample was made of peripheral blood. The TCR sequence derives from an adult man with Graves' ophthalmopathy. The CDR3 DNA is TGTGCCAGCAGCTTTTTTGGGCCCTCTTATAATTCACCCCTCCACTTT. It translates to CASSFFGPSYNSPLHF.